Each of the 10 T cell receptor beta chains below was sequenced from the same sample in a study of Ad26.COV2.S vaccination and SARS-CoV-2 variants. Profiling relied on immunoSEQ multiplex PCR, and the TCRdb table lists in-frame clones only, not all of them. The sample records about 180,000 clones, around nine tenths being singletons. Sequences were derived from peripheral blood, sampled after recovery from COVID-19. The source is a human donor who had recovered from COVID-19.

The rearrangement links TRBV7-8 to TRBJ2-7, with TRBD2 as a possible D gene (5 bases). Trimming stripped 1 base from V and 2 bases from J, with 9 bases between. Per germline, CDR1 SGHVS and CDR2 FQNEAQ. The CDR3 sequence is 14 residues long. DNA for the CDR3: TGTGCCAGCAGCTTAGATCGGGATACCTACGAGCAGTACTTC. Its protein product is CASSLDRDTYEQYF.

The V and J genes are TRBV5-4 and TRBJ2-1, with 7 bases aligning to TRBD2. V dropped 0 bases and J dropped 8; count of bases not matched to a gene: 5. The length of the CDR3 is 14 residues. Per germline, CDR1 SGHNT and CDR2 YYREEE (reference sequence). CDR3 nucleotide sequence: TGTGCCAGCAGCTTGGGGCAGGGAGGGGATGAGCAGTTCTTC. It codes for CASSLGQGGDEQFF.

The chain recombines TRBV7-8 with TRBJ1-5; D not resolved. The V end was cut by 5 bases, the J end by 2 bases, with 13 bases between. Germline CDR1 and CDR2: SGHVS and FQNEAQ. This CDR3 has 15 amino acids. CDR3 protein: CASSPPGIGNQPQHF. CDR3 in DNA: TGTGCCAGCAGCCCACCAGGAATTGGCAATCAGCCCCAGCATTTT.

A single count supports this clone. The V and J genes are TRBV5-6 and TRBJ2-7, with D tentatively TRBD2 (5 bases). Per germline, CDR1 SGHDT and CDR2 YYEEEE. The V gene lost 7 bases and the J gene lost 4 bases, with 18 bases spanning the gap. This CDR3 comprises 14 residues. For the CDR3, the DNA is TGTGCCAGCTTCCGCCTAGCAACGACATACGAGCAGTACTTC. It specifies CASFRLATTYEQYF.

The V and J genes are TRBV18 and TRBJ2-2; TRBD1 matches at 7 bases. The CDR3 sequence is 18 residues long. The V and J ends lost 5 bases and 2 bases, in that order; junction bases with no gene match: 14. The germline V gene has CDR1 KGHSH and CDR2 LQKENI. The CDR3 DNA is TGTGCCAGCTCAATCCTCTCGCCGGGACAGACCAACACCGGGGAGCTGTTTTTT. Its protein is CASSILSPGQTNTGELFF.

This chain uses TRBV4-2 with TRBJ1-2; D might be TRBD1 (5 bases). Per the germline V gene, CDR1 is LGHNA and CDR2 is YNFKEQ. With 0 bases removed from V and 2 bases from J, the gap between germline ends came to 16 bases. This CDR3 spans 17 amino acids. The CDR3: CASSQDRPGRGNYGYTF. The CDR3 region has the DNA TGTGCCAGCAGCCAAGATAGGCCCGGGAGGGGCAACTATGGCTACACCTTC.

This rearrangement joins TRBV3-1 (or the pseudogene TRBV3-2) to TRBJ2-3; unclear D gene. Germline CDR1 is LGHDT and CDR2 is YNNKEL (reference sequence). Trimming stripped 0 bases from V and 4 bases from J, with 8 bases between. This CDR3 spans 14 amino acids. In nucleotides, the CDR3 is TGTGCCAGCAGCCAAGATATAAGGGCAGATACGCAGTATTTT. Translation: CASSQDIRADTQYF.

This clone was picked up one time. This chain connects TRBV5-1 to TRBJ2-3; maybe TRBD2 (6 bases). The CDR3 covers 14 residues. CDR1 is SGHRS, CDR2 YFSETQ, per germline. The V and J ends lost 4 bases and 6 bases respectively, with 15 bases between them. CDR3 coding DNA: TGCGCCAGCAGCGCAACATCCCTAGCGGATACGCAGTATTTT. This translates into CASSATSLADTQYF.

V and J are TRBV9 and TRBJ2-2; no reliable D call. Germline V gene sequence: CDR1 SGDLS, CDR2 YYNGEE. V was pared by 2 bases and J by 3 bases, with 2 bases between. CDR3 length: 12 amino acids. Here the CDR3 DNA reads TGTGCCAGCAGCGTGGACACCGGGGAGCTGTTTTTT. The encoded protein is CASSVDTGELFF. The full variable domain, in which reference TRBV9 and TRBJ2-2 provide the parts outside the CDR3, is DSGVTQTPKHLITATGQRVTLRCSPRSGDLSVYWYQQSLDQGLQFLIQYYNGEERAKGNILERFSAQQFPDLHSELNLSSLELGDSALYFCASSVDTGELFFGEGSRLTVL.

The rearrangement links TRBV10-3 to TRBJ2-2, with 8 bases aligning to TRBD2. Trimming removed 3 bases from V and 2 bases from J; junction bases left unmatched: 8. Germline CDR1 reads ENHRY; CDR2 reads SYGVKD. The CDR3 loop spans 17 amino acids. CDR3 in DNA: TGTGCCATCAGTGAAACTAACGGGAGGGCCAACACCGGGGAGCTGTTTTTT. It is translated as CAISETNGRANTGELFF.